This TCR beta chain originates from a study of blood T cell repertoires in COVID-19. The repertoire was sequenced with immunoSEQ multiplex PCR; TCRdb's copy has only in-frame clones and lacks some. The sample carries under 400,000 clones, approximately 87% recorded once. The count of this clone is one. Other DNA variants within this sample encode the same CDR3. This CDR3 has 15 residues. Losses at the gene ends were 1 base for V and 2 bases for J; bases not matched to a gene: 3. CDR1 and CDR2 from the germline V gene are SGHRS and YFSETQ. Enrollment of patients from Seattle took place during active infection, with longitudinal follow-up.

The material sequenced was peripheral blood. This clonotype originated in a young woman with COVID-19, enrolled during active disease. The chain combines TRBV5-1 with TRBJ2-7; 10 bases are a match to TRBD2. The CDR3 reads CASSLRLAGAYEQYF. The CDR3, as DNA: TGCGCCAGCAGCTTGAGGCTAGCGGGAGCCTACGAGCAGTACTTC.